The 27 T cell receptor beta chains in this list originate from one sample, sequenced in a study of control samples from healthy donors and cancer patients. Here immunoSEQ multiplex PCR was the method, and the copy in TCRdb shows in-frame clones only, minus some. The sample shows around 150,000 clones, around 90% of them seen only once. Material for sequencing was blood. The receptors were gathered from a man between 25 and 39 years old in good health.

This chain joins TRBV5-5 and TRBJ1-6, with D hard to call. Trimming stripped 1 base from V and 7 bases from J, with 15 bases between. There are 16 residues in the CDR3. Germline CDR1 reads SGHKS; CDR2 reads YYEKEE (reference sequence). CDR3 in DNA: TGTGCCAGCAGCTTGTTGCCCTCAATGACGAATTCACCCCTCCACTTT. Its protein product is CASSLLPSMTNSPLHF.

This clone was seen a handful of times. The CDR3 nucleotides read TGTGCCAGCAGTGATCTGGGGGTCAATCAGCCCCAGCATTTT. This encodes CASSDLGVNQPQHF. The chain recombines TRBV6-1 with TRBJ1-5, with D perhaps TRBD1 (5 bases). The CDR3 is 14 amino acids. Germline-derived CDR1 and CDR2 are MNHNS and SASEGT. V lost 3 bases and J 3 bases, leaving 9 bases between the germline ends.

This chain joins TRBV11-2 and TRBJ1-6; no reliable D call. Trimming left V 4 bases short and J 6 bases short, with 16 bases between. In germline, CDR1 is SGHAT, CDR2 FQNNGV. CDR3 length: 16 residues. The CDR3 DNA reads as TGTGCCAGCAGCTGGAACGGAGAGCCATTTAATTCACCCCTCCACTTT. Protein sequence: CASSWNGEPFNSPLHF.

This chain connects TRBV10-2 to TRBJ1-2; no reliable D call. This CDR3 comprises 14 residues. Germline loops: CDR1 WSHSY, CDR2 SAAADI. With 2 bases removed from V and 4 bases from J, the gap between germline ends came to 11 bases. The CDR3 reads CASSEEVSLYGYTF. The DNA for the CDR3 is TGCGCCAGCAGTGAGGAGGTCAGCCTCTATGGCTACACCTTC.

The rearrangement links TRBV5-6 to TRBJ1-6, with D perhaps TRBD1 (5 bases). Germline loops: CDR1 SGHDT, CDR2 YYEEEE. The ends were cut back, 0 bases at V and 10 bases at J, with 11 bases in the middle. This CDR3 has 14 residues. The CDR3 here is CASSLATVNSPLHF. The CDR3 nucleotides are TGTGCCAGCAGCTTGGCGACAGTGAACTCACCCCTCCACTTT.

The chain recombines TRBV7-8 with TRBJ2-7; D uncertain. Per germline, CDR1 SGHVS and CDR2 FQNEAQ. V was clipped by 0 bases and J by 1 base, with 16 bases between them. The CDR3 has 17 residues. The CDR3 DNA follows: TGTGCCAGCAGCTTAGCCCTTGCTATTTCATGGTCCTACGAGCAGTACTTC. Amino acid sequence: CASSLALAISWSYEQYF.

V and J are TRBV7-9 and TRBJ2-5; a weak D match, TRBD2 (6 bases). From germline, CDR1 is SEHNR and CDR2 FQNEAQ (reference sequence). V lost 2 bases and J 6 bases, leaving 13 bases between the germline ends. The CDR3 covers 14 residues. The CDR3 loop reads CASSLLGGAKTQYF. The CDR3 DNA is TGTGCCAGCAGCTTACTTGGAGGGGCGAAGACCCAGTACTTC.

The J gene is TRBJ2-1, the V gene TRBV28, with TRBD1 matching 9 bases. This CDR3 has 13 amino acids. The junction had 2 bases not matched to a gene; V was cut back by 7 bases and J by 4 bases. Germline V lookup: CDR1 MDHEN, CDR2 SYDVKM. For the CDR3, the DNA is TGTGCCAGCAAAGGGACAGGGTACAATGAGCAGTTCTTC. Its translation is CASKGTGYNEQFF.

J is TRBJ1-5 and V is TRBV19, with 7 bases matching TRBD1. The CDR3 is 17 amino acids. The germline CDR1 and CDR2 sequences are LNHDA and SQIVND (reference sequence). With 4 bases clipped from V and 0 bases from J, the junction kept 9 bases outside the gene matches. The CDR3 DNA is TGTGCCAGTAGTACCCTGAACAGGGGAAGTAGCAATCAGCCCCAGCATTTT. It yields the protein CASSTLNRGSSNQPQHF.

The rearrangement links TRBV7-8 to TRBJ1-5, with a tentative D call TRBD1 (5 bases). In germline, CDR1 is SGHVS, CDR2 FQNEAQ. Trimming left V 2 bases short and J 3 bases short, with 17 bases between. The CDR3 extends over 17 amino acids. The chain's CDR3 is CASSLRAGIFSNQPQHF. CDR3 sequence (DNA): TGTGCCAGCAGCTTAAGGGCAGGGATTTTTTCCAATCAGCCCCAGCATTTT.

This clone was seen a single time. The chain recombines TRBV7-2 with TRBJ1-1; TRBD1 matches 9 bases. There are 14 residues in the CDR3. CDR1 is SGHTA, CDR2 FQGNSA, per germline. V shed 4 bases, J shed 5 bases, and the junction held 5 bases outside the gene matches. The CDR3 reads CASSSGTGLTEAFF. The CDR3 DNA follows: TGTGCCAGCAGCTCCGGGACAGGGCTGACTGAAGCTTTCTTT.

J is TRBJ1-5 and V is TRBV11-2; D unresolved. The CDR3 is 15 residues long. The germline V gene encodes CDR1 SGHAT and CDR2 FQNNGV. Trimming took 0 bases from V and 6 from J, leaving 12 bases between them. The CDR3 here is CASSLDRADGQPQHF. DNA of the CDR3: TGTGCCAGCAGCTTAGATCGTGCAGATGGTCAGCCCCAGCATTTT. Full variable domain (remainder filled in from reference TRBV11-2 and TRBJ1-5): EAGVAQSPRYKIIEKRQSVAFWCNPISGHATLYWYQQILGQGPKLLIQFQNNGVVDDSQLPKDRFSAERLKGVDSTLKIQPAKLEDSAVYLCASSLDRADGQPQHFGDGTRLSIL.

This chain links TRBV5-6 with TRBJ2-3; 10 positions agree with TRBD2. Germline assignment: CDR1 SGHDT and CDR2 YYEEEE. V shed 2 bases, J shed 4 bases, and the junction held 4 bases outside the gene matches. CDR3 length: 15 residues. The CDR3 spells CASSLRLAGADTQYF. The CDR3 DNA is TGTGCCAGCAGCTTACGACTAGCGGGTGCAGATACGCAGTATTTT.

The chain uses TRBV4-1 and TRBJ2-7; 7 bases map to TRBD1. The trim removed 1 base at V and 3 bases at J, leaving 6 bases unmatched. Germline V gene sequence: CDR1 MGHRA, CDR2 YSYEKL. There are 15 residues in the CDR3. The CDR3 sequence: CASSQGVTGNYEQYF. CDR3 sequence (DNA): TGCGCCAGCAGCCAAGGTGTGACAGGGAACTACGAGCAGTACTTC.

V and J are TRBV5-1 and TRBJ2-1, with D uncertain. The ends were cut back, 0 bases at V and 8 bases at J, with 9 bases in the middle. The germline V gene has CDR1 SGHRS and CDR2 YFSETQ. The CDR3 is 13 residues long. This CDR3 reads CASSLDQTYEQFF. The CDR3, as DNA: TGCGCCAGCAGCTTGGATCAGACATATGAGCAGTTCTTC.

The rearrangement joins TRBV10-3 to TRBJ1-5; no firm D call. The CDR3 length is 12 residues. In germline, CDR1 is ENHRY, CDR2 SYGVKD. Trimming removed 0 bases from V and 5 bases from J, with 2 bases in between. This CDR3 reads CAISESDQPQHF. CDR3 in DNA: TGTGCCATCAGTGAGTCGGATCAGCCCCAGCATTTT.

This clone has only one observation. This rearrangement joins TRBV4-1 to TRBJ2-7, with no clear D. Germline V gene sequence: CDR1 MGHRA, CDR2 YSYEKL. The CDR3 spans 16 residues. Trimming removed 3 bases from V and 3 bases from J, with 18 bases in between. For the CDR3, the DNA is TGCGCCAGCAGCCAGAGTTCCCAGCGTTATCTCTACGAGCAGTACTTC. Its translation is CASSQSSQRYLYEQYF.

This chain connects TRBV10-3 to TRBJ2-2; D perhaps matches TRBD1 (6 bases). Germline CDR1 ENHRY, CDR2 SYGVKD. V was shortened by 6 bases and J by 0 bases, with 8 bases between the two germline ends. This CDR3 contains 14 residues. CDR3 bases: TGTGCCATCAGGGGGGACACGAACACCGGGGAGCTGTTTTTT. Its protein product is CAIRGDTNTGELFF.

The V and J genes are TRBV6-5 and TRBJ2-2; the D gene is possibly TRBD1 (6 bases). The germline V gene has CDR1 MNHEY and CDR2 SVGAGI. Trimming left V 8 bases short and J 1 base short, with 14 bases between. CDR3 length: 15 amino acids. The CDR3 region has the DNA TGTGCCAGCGTACCGAAGGGACAGAACACCGGGGAGCTGTTTTTT. This encodes CASVPKGQNTGELFF.

This chain joins TRBV13 and TRBJ2-7; 7 nucleotides align to TRBD1. Germline trimming cut 6 bases from V and 0 bases from J; bases unmatched to any gene: 14. CDR3 length: 17 amino acids. Germline values: CDR1 PRHDT, CDR2 FYEKMQ (reference sequence). CDR3: CASSYPSRDSSSYEQYF. The CDR3 DNA reads as TGTGCCAGCAGTTATCCTTCCCGGGACAGCAGCTCCTACGAGCAGTACTTC. Together with reference TRBV13 and TRBJ2-7, the CDR3 gives the full variable domain: AAGVIQSPRHLIKEKRETATLKCYPIPRHDTVYWYQQGPGQDPQFLISFYEKMQSDKGSIPDRFSAQQFSDYHSELNMSSLELGDSALYFCASSYPSRDSSSYEQYFGPGTRLTVT.

The chain links TRBV28 to TRBJ2-7; D perhaps matches TRBD2 (5 bases). The CDR3 length is 14 residues. Germline V gene lookup returns CDR1 MDHEN and CDR2 SYDVKM. The germline V and J ends were trimmed by 1 base and 6 bases, with 13 bases remaining between them. CDR3 DNA: TGTGCCAGCAGTTTATACGGGATTATGGGCGAGCAGTACTTC. It is translated as CASSLYGIMGEQYF.

The chain has TRBV9 and TRBJ1-1, with D hard to call. V was cut by 4 bases and J by 5 bases, with 18 bases left in between. The CDR3 consists of 15 residues. The germline V gene encodes CDR1 SGDLS and CDR2 YYNGEE. The CDR3 is CASSRNPQVETEAFF. DNA for the CDR3: TGTGCCAGCAGCCGGAACCCCCAGGTAGAAACTGAAGCTTTCTTT. Complete variable domain (other parts from reference TRBV9 and TRBJ1-1): DSGVTQTPKHLITATGQRVTLRCSPRSGDLSVYWYQQSLDQGLQFLIQYYNGEERAKGNILERFSAQQFPDLHSELNLSSLELGDSALYFCASSRNPQVETEAFFGQGTRLTVV.

This clone was found once. This chain uses TRBV24-1 with TRBJ1-5; a weak D match, TRBD1 (6 bases). The CDR3 is 14 residues long. Germline loops: CDR1 KGHDR, CDR2 SFDVKD. Between the trimmed V and J ends, which lost 5 bases and 5 bases, there was a span of 12 bases. The CDR3 DNA sequence: TGTGCCACCAGTGGCTGGGACATAGATCAGCCCCAGCATTTT. It translates to CATSGWDIDQPQHF.

The chain employs TRBV7-9 and TRBJ1-6; D uncertain. CDR3 length: 14 amino acids. In germline, CDR1 is SEHNR, CDR2 FQNEAQ (reference sequence). V gave up 5 bases and J gave up 5 bases, with 10 bases separating them. The CDR3 DNA reads as TGTGCCAGCAGCCCCCCCGGGAATAATTCACCCCTCCACTTT. Protein sequence: CASSPPGNNSPLHF.

This rearrangement joins TRBV3-1 (or the pseudogene TRBV3-2) to TRBJ2-3, with a possible D match to TRBD2 (6 bases). The CDR3 runs 11 residues. The germline V gene encodes CDR1 LGHDT and CDR2 YNNKEL (reference sequence). Trimming removed 6 bases from V and 13 bases from J, with 14 bases in between. The CDR3 loop reads CASSHRDSEYF. The CDR3 DNA follows: TGTGCCAGCAGTCACCGGGACTCCGAGTATTTT.

The V gene is TRBV28, the J gene TRBJ1-4; D call uncertain. V shed 6 bases and J shed 8 bases, with 16 bases lying between them. Germline V lookup: CDR1 MDHEN, CDR2 SYDVKM. This CDR3 has 14 amino acids. For the CDR3, the DNA is TGTGCCAGCAGCCCCTCCCGGACTCTGGAAAAACTGTTTTTT. Amino acid sequence: CASSPSRTLEKLFF.

On this clone: This CDR3 is also generated by other DNA sequences in the sample. The chain recombines TRBV2 with TRBJ1-4; D remains ambiguous. The V end lost 4 bases, the J end lost 8 bases, and 5 bases lay between the germline ends. In germline, CDR1 is SNHLY, CDR2 FYNNEI. This CDR3 region has 11 residues. DNA of the CDR3: TGTGCCAGCAGTGTTTACGAAAAACTGTTTTTT. Its protein product is CASSVYEKLFF.